The source of this T cell receptor beta chain is a study of T cell repertoires in cytomegalovirus infection. TCRdb independently ran MiXCR on the reads; one entry per CDR3 protein. Of approximately 500,000 distinct CDR3 sequences listed, roughly a third are singletons. As for this clonotype: What it binds is not known.

CDR3 length: 15 amino acids. Looked up from germline, CDR1 is LNHDA and CDR2 is SQIVND (reference sequence). The J segment lost 0 bases and the V segment lost 6 bases, leaving 5 bases of the junction unmatched. The TCR was taken from a human donor in good health (CMV status not recorded). Some clones in this sample may be carry-over from other donors' samples. The specimen was cultured PBMCs, collected from culture after CMV antigen stimulation. The chain links TRBV19 to TRBJ2-5, with TRBD1 matching 9 bases. The CDR3 spells CASRLDRGNQETQYF. The CDR3 DNA reads TGTGCCAGTAGACTGGACAGGGGTAACCAAGAGACCCAGTACTTC. Full variable domain (remainder filled in from reference TRBV19 and TRBJ2-5): DGGITQSPKYLFRKEGQNVTLSCEQNLNHDAMYWYRQDPGQGLRLIYYSQIVNDFQKGDIAEGYSVSREKKESFPLTVTSAQKNPTAFYLCASRLDRGNQETQYFGPGTRLLVL.